This TCR beta chain was identified in a study of CD8+ T cells in alopecia areata (dated by TCRdb to the late 2010s). Study-wide context: The treated patients took part in an open-label pilot trial in which moderate-to-severe alopecia areata was treated with oral tofacitinib at 5 to 10 mg twice daily. Patients stayed on tofacitinib for 6 to 18 months and then had 6 months of follow-up off drug so that delayed response and recurrence could be assessed. For the treated patients, the SALT score, which quantifies what percentage of scalp surface area is affected, served as the measure of disease severity. In both human patients and the C3H/HeJ mouse model, the study applied high-throughput TCRbeta sequencing to look at T cell clonal expansion in alopecia areata. In humans, TCRbeta sequencing was performed on scalp tissue and on sorted CD4+ and CD8+ peripheral blood T cells from healthy controls and from patients with patchy or totalis/universalis alopecia areata. Patients on tofacitinib were biopsied at baseline and after 4 and 24 weeks of treatment, and several of the patients also had a later scalp biopsy. Scalp clonality was compared across normal scalp (n=4), patchy alopecia areata scalp (n=8), and alopecia totalis/universalis scalp (n=8). RNA came from the PAXgene miRNA kit for fixed scalp, the miRNeasy kit for PBMCs, and the RNeasy kit for mouse skin. immunoSEQ multiplex PCR using 35 Vbeta forward primers and 13 Jbeta reverse primers was used to amplify TCRbeta CDR3 regions.

Study-wide conclusions, independent of this receptor: Compared with normal scalp, lesional scalp, particularly in alopecia totalis/universalis, had higher clonality and more expanded CD8+ clones, which suggests antigenic drive. Unlike mouse skin, where gammadelta T cells dominate, normal human skin contains resident alphabeta T cells that get sequenced too, which complicates analysis of the scalp TCR repertoire. Many expanded lesional clones persisted in scalp and blood during tofacitinib treatment, which may partly explain relapse after stopping treatment. Because the treated cohort was small and included a single nonresponder, larger studies are needed to assess links between baseline CD8+ expansion and response. Shared TCR sequences between patients were less evident than in mice, which may be partly attributable to HLA diversity in the patient population. Tofacitinib significantly lowered scalp clonality and the number of expanded CD8+ clones among the top 100 scalp clones.

Receptors were amplified or captured by the immunoSEQ multiplex PCR assay. RNA was extracted from all samples and reverse transcribed into cDNA as template for TCR sequencing. SuperScript III was used to make first-strand cDNA, primed with a 2:1 mix of oligo-dT and random hexamers. A synthetic immune receptor repertoire was used to assess amplification bias, and residual bias was removed computationally. On the authors' methods: Raw reads were preprocessed to remove errors, and CDR3 was defined according to IMGT conventions as the region from the conserved cysteine to phenylalanine. Clonality was computed as 1 minus the Shannon entropy, with the entropy normalized by log2 of the number of productive unique TCRs. CD4 or CD8 identity of scalp clones was inferred by cross-referencing scalp TCRbeta sequences with sorted blood CD4 and CD8 repertoires. TCRdb stores this immuneACCESS table with in-frame sequences only. Part of the clones is absent; in the studies checked, under half of the shortfall reflects unresolved V genes, and no reason is known for the rest. The V and J calls and clone size come from that table; D and trimming were worked out from the DNA. The sample records 120,000 or so clones, about 59% of which are singletons. The ten largest clones represent around 6% of the sample.

V sheds 1 base and J sheds 8 bases, leaving 6 bases between their ends. The germline V gene (reference sequence) sets CDR1 to SEHNR and CDR2 to FQNEAQ. Including the terminal cysteine and phenylalanine, the CDR3 comprises 12 residues. This entry keeps only the CDR3 DNA: 36 bases, framed from base 1. The time point label corresponds to: 4 weeks on oral tofacitinib. The label giving this sample's treatment or condition can be read as: oral pan-JAK inhibitor, 5-10 mg twice daily. Peripheral blood and lesional scalp punch biopsies were obtained from patients with alopecia areata. PBMCs were isolated by density centrifugation and stained for CD3, CD4 and CD8, after which CD4+ and CD8+ T cells were sorted on a FACSAria. Details on this clone: The specificity of this receptor is unknown. No qualities accompany the bases; no much larger clone lies one base away.

The receptor was isolated from a human donor with alopecia areata. The chain is made from TRBV7-9 and TRBJ2-1; the D gene could be either TRBD1 or TRBD2, each agreeing at 5 bases. The sample consisted of CD4+ T cells sorted from blood, taken at week 4, from a patient treated with tofacitinib. The CDR3 sequence is CASSLGGDEQFF. DNA sequence: TGTGCCAGCAGCTTAGGAGGGGATGAGCAGTTCTTC.